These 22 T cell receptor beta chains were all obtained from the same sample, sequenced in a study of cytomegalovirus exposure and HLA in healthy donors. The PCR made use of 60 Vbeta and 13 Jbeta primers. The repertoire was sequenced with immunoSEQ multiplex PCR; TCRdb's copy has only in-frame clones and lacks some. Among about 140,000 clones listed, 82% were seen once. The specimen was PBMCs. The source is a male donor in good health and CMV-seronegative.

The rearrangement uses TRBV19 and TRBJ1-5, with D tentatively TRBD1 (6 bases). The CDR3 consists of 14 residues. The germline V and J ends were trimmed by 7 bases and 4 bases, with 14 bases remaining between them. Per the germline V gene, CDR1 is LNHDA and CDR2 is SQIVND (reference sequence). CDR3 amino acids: CASKDRPKNQPQHF. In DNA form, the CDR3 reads TGTGCCAGTAAGGACAGACCCAAGAATCAGCCCCAGCATTTT. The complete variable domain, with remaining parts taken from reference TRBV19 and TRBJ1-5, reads DGGITQSPKYLFRKEGQNVTLSCEQNLNHDAMYWYRQDPGQGLRLIYYSQIVNDFQKGDIAEGYSVSREKKESFPLTVTSAQKNPTAFYLCASKDRPKNQPQHFGDGTRLSIL.

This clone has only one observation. The CDR3, as DNA: TGTGCCAGCAGCGTATTAGCGGGGGACTACAATGAGCAGTTCTTC. Translating it yields CASSVLAGDYNEQFF. V is TRBV9 and J is TRBJ2-1; TRBD2 matches at 9 bases. The ends lost 1 base at V and 3 bases at J; junction bases unmatched: 2. Germline V gives CDR1 SGDLS, CDR2 YYNGEE. This CDR3 is built from 15 residues.

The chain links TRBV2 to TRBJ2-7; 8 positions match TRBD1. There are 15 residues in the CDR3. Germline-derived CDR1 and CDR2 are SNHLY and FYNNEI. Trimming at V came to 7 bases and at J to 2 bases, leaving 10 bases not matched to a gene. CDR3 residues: CASKWDRPRTYEQYF. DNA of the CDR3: TGTGCCAGCAAATGGGACAGGCCACGCACCTACGAGCAGTACTTC. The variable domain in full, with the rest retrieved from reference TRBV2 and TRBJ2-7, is EPEVTQTPSHQVTQMGQEVILRCVPISNHLYFYWYRQILGQKVEFLVSFYNNEISEKSEIFDDQFSVERPDGSNFTLKIRSTKLEDSAMYFCASKWDRPRTYEQYFGPGTRLTVT.

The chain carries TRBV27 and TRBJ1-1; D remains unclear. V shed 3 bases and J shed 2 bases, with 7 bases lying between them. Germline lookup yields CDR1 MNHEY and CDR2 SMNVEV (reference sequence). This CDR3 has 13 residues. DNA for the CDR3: TGTGCCAGCAGTTTGATCGGTAACACTGAAGCTTTCTTT. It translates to CASSLIGNTEAFF.

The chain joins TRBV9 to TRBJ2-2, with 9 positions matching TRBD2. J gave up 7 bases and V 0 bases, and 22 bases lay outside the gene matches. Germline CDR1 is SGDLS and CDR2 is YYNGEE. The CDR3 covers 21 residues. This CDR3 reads CASSVALGREGLLKAYGELFF. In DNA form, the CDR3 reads TGTGCCAGCAGCGTAGCGCTTGGGCGGGAGGGCCTTCTCAAAGCCTACGGGGAGCTGTTTTTT. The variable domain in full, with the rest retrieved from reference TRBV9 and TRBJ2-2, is DSGVTQTPKHLITATGQRVTLRCSPRSGDLSVYWYQQSLDQGLQFLIQYYNGEERAKGNILERFSAQQFPDLHSELNLSSLELGDSALYFCASSVALGREGLLKAYGELFFGEGSRLTVL.

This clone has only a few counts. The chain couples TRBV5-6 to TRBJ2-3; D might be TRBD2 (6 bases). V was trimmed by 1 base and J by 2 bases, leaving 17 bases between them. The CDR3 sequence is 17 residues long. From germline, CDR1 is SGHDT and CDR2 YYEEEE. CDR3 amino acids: CASSLRVLGGSTDTQYF. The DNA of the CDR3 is TGTGCCAGCAGCTTGCGGGTACTCGGGGGTTCCACAGATACGCAGTATTTT.

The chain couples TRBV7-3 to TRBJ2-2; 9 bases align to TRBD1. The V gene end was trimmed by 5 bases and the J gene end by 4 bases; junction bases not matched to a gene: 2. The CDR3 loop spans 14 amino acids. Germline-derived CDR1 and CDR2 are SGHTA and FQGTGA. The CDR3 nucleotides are TGTGCCAGCAGCCGGGACAGGGCCACCGGGGAGCTGTTTTTT. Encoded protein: CASSRDRATGELFF.

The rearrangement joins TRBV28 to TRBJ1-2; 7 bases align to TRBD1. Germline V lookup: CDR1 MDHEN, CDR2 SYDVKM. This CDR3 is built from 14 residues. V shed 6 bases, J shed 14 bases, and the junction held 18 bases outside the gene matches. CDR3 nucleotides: TGTGCCAGCAGCCCAGGGGGAACAACCGGGACATCAACCTTC. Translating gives CASSPGGTTGTSTF.

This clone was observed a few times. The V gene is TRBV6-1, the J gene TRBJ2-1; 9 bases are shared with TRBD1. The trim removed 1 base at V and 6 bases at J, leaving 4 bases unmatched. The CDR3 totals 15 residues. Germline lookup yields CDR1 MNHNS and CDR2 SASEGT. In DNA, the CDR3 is TGTGCCAGCAGTGAAGAGGCGACAGGGGGCAATGAGCAGTTCTTC. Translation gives CASSEEATGGNEQFF.

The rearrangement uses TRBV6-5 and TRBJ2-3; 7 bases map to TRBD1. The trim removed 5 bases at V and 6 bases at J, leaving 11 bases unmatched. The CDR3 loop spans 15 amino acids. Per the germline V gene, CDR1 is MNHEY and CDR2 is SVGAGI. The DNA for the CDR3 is TGTGCCAGCAGTCTAGGGGGCCCTAAATGGGATACGCAGTATTTT. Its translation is CASSLGGPKWDTQYF.

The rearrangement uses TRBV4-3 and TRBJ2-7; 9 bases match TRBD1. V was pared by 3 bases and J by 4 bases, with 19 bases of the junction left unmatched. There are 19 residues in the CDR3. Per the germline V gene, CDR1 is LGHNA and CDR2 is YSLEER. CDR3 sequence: CASSHHRTKSGQGIYEQYF. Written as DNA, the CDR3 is TGCGCCAGCAGCCACCACCGCACCAAATCGGGACAGGGAATTTACGAGCAGTACTTC.

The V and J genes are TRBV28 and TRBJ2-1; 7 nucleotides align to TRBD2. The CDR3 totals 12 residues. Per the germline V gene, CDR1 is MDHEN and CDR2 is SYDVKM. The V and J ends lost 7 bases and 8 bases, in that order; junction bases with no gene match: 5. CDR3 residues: CASTGGSDEQFF. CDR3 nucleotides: TGTGCCAGCACGGGGGGTTCCGATGAGCAGTTCTTC.

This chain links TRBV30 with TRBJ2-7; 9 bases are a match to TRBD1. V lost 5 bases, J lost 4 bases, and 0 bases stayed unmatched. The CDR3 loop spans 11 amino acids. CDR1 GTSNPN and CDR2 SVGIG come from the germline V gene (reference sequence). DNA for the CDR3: TGTGCCTGGGGACAGGGGTACGAGCAGTACTTC. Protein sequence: CAWGQGYEQYF.

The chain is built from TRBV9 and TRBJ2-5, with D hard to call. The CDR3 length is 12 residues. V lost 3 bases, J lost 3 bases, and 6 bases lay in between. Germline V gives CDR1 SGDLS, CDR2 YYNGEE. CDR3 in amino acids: CASSGQEETQYF. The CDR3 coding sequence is TGTGCCAGCAGCGGCCAGGAAGAGACCCAGTACTTC.

This CDR3 is CASSQVAGGYEQYF. The CDR3 nucleotides read TGTGCCAGCAGCCAGGTGGCGGGAGGGTACGAGCAGTACTTC. V and J are TRBV6-6 and TRBJ2-7, with 9 bases aligning to TRBD2. Germline assignment: CDR1 MNHNY and CDR2 SVGAGI (reference sequence). The CDR3 consists of 14 residues. V gave up 6 bases and J gave up 4 bases; unmatched junction bases: 7.

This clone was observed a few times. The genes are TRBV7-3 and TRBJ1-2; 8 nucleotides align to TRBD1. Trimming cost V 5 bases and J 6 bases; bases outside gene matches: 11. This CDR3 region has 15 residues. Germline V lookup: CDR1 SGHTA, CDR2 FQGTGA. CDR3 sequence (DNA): TGTGCCAGCAGCCTCAACCCGGACAGGGCAGATGGCTACACCTTC. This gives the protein CASSLNPDRADGYTF.

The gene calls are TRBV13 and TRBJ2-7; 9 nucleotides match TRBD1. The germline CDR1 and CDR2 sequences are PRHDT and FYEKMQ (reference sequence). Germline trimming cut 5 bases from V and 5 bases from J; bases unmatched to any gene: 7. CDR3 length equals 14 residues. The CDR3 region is CASSPGTGRHEQYF. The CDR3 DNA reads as TGTGCCAGCAGCCCCGGGACAGGGCGACACGAGCAGTACTTC.

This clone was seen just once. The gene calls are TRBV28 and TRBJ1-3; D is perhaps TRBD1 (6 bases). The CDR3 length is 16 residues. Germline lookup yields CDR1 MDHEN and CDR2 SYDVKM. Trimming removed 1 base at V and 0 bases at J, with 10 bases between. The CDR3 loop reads CASSLYTGISGNTIYF. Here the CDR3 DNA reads TGTGCCAGCAGTTTATATACAGGGATCTCTGGAAACACCATATATTTT. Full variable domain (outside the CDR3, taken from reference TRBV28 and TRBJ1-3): DVKVTQSSRYLVKRTGEKVFLECVQDMDHENMFWYRQDPGLGLRLIYFSYDVKMKEKGDIPEGYSVSREKKERFSLILESASTNQTSMYLCASSLYTGISGNTIYFGEGSWLTVV.

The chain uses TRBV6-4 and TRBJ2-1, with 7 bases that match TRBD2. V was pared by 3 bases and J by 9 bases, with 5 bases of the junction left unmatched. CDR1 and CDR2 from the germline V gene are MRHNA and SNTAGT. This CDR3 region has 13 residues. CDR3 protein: CASSDGLVAEQFF. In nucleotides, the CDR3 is TGTGCCAGCAGTGATGGACTAGTGGCTGAGCAGTTCTTC.

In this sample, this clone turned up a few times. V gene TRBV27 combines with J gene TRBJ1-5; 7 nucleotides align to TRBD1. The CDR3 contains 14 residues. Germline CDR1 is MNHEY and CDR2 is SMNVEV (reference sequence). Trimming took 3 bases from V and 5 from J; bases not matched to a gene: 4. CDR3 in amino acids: CASSLTGSDQPQHF. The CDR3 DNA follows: TGTGCCAGCAGTTTGACAGGGTCTGATCAGCCCCAGCATTTT.

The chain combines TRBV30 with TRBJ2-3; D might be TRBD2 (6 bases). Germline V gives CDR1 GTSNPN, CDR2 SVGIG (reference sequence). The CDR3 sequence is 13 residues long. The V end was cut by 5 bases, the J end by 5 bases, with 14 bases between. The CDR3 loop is CAWGGLRRDTQYF. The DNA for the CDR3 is TGTGCCTGGGGGGGACTGCGCAGAGATACGCAGTATTTT.

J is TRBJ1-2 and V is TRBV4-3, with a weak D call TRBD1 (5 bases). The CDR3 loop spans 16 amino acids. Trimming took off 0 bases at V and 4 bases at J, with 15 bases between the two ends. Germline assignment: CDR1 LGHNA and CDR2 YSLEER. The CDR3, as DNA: TGCGCCAGCAGCCAAGACCTGAAGCAGGGATTCTATGGCTACACCTTC. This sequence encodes CASSQDLKQGFYGYTF.